The 20 T cell receptor beta chains below all came from one sample that was sequenced in a study of blood T cell repertoires in COVID-19. The table came from immunoSEQ multiplex PCR; TCRdb's copy has only in-frame clones and leaves some out. The sample holds roughly 350,000 clones; about 89% are singletons and the top ten take roughly 10%. The source material was peripheral blood. These receptors came from a woman aged 30 to 39 with COVID-19, enrolled during active disease.

This chain uses TRBV7-9 with TRBJ2-1; 9 nucleotides match TRBD2. The CDR3 loop spans 18 amino acids. V lost 0 bases and J lost 3; bases outside the gene matches: 9. Per germline, CDR1 SEHNR and CDR2 FQNEAQ (reference sequence). This chain's CDR3 is CASSLAGIAGANYNEQFF. CDR3 bases: TGTGCCAGCAGCTTAGCTGGGATAGCGGGAGCGAACTACAATGAGCAGTTCTTC.

The chain combines TRBV28 with TRBJ1-4; D unresolved. This CDR3 comprises 16 residues. Trimming removed 1 base from V and 0 bases from J, with 9 bases in between. Germline lookup yields CDR1 MDHEN and CDR2 SYDVKM. The DNA of the CDR3 is TGTGCCAGCAGTTTATCCACCAGCGCAACTAATGAAAAACTGTTTTTT. It translates to CASSLSTSATNEKLFF.

The rearrangement joins TRBV7-8 to TRBJ2-7; no firm D call. The germline V and J ends were trimmed by 5 bases and 2 bases, with 10 bases remaining between them. The CDR3 loop spans 13 amino acids. CDR1 SGHVS and CDR2 FQNEAQ come from the germline V gene. CDR3 in DNA: TGTGCCAGCAGCATTAGACAAGCCTACGAGCAGTACTTC. This codes for CASSIRQAYEQYF.

The V and J genes are TRBV5-1 and TRBJ1-2, with 8 bases lining up with TRBD1. Germline V gives CDR1 SGHRS, CDR2 YFSETQ. V lost 4 bases to trimming and J lost 6 bases; unmatched junction nucleotides: 8. The CDR3 runs 14 residues. In nucleotides, the CDR3 is TGCGCCAGCAGCATACAGACAGGGGCCGATGGCTACACCTTC. This encodes CASSIQTGADGYTF.

V gene TRBV6-5 combines with J gene TRBJ2-5; TRBD1 might be the D (5 bases). V lost 8 bases, J lost 0 bases, and 10 bases lay in between. Per the germline V gene, CDR1 is MNHEY and CDR2 is SVGAGI. The CDR3 length is 13 residues. CDR3 nucleotide sequence: TGTGCCAGCCTGGACACGAACCAAGAGACCCAGTACTTC. Translation gives CASLDTNQETQYF.

The rearrangement joins TRBV5-5 to TRBJ2-1; the D gene is possibly TRBD1 (5 bases). V dropped 2 bases and J dropped 7 bases, with 7 bases sitting between them. The CDR3 covers 12 residues. Germline V gene data show CDR1 as SGHKS and CDR2 as YYEKEE (reference sequence). In nucleotides, the CDR3 is TGTGCCAGCAGCTTACAGGATAATGAGCAGTTCTTC. Its protein is CASSLQDNEQFF.

CDR3 in DNA: TGTGCCATCAGTGAGGGACATTCTAACTCTGGAAACACCATATATTTT. Its translation is CAISEGHSNSGNTIYF. This chain connects TRBV10-3 to TRBJ1-3, with D maybe TRBD1 (5 bases). Germline CDR1 is ENHRY and CDR2 is SYGVKD. V lost 2 bases and J lost 0, with 11 bases in between. The CDR3 is 16 amino acids.

DNA for the CDR3: TGCGCCAGCAGCCTGGACAGCCTAAATGAGCAGTTCTTC. Encoded protein: CASSLDSLNEQFF. The chain couples TRBV4-3 to TRBJ2-1, with D tentatively TRBD1 (6 bases). CDR3 length: 13 amino acids. Germline V gives CDR1 LGHNA, CDR2 YSLEER. V gave up 4 bases and J gave up 7 bases, with 11 bases separating them.

The CDR3 DNA reads as TGCGCCAGCAGCCAAGATCCAGACAGGGACGATGAGCAGTTCTTC. It yields the protein CASSQDPDRDDEQFF. This sequence joins TRBV4-1 and TRBJ2-1; TRBD1 matches at 7 bases. Germline V lookup: CDR1 MGHRA, CDR2 YSYEKL. V trimming: 0 bases; J trimming: 8 bases; junction bases outside the gene matches: 7. CDR3 length equals 15 residues.

For this clone: The sample holds other DNA sequences that translate to the same CDR3. The chain employs TRBV5-1 and TRBJ1-5; possible D gene TRBD1, 5 bases. The germline CDR1 and CDR2 sequences are SGHRS and YFSETQ. Trimming removed 0 bases from V and 7 bases from J, with 11 bases in between. The CDR3 runs to 14 residues. CDR3: CASSLGGGNQPQHF. CDR3 coding DNA: TGCGCCAGCAGCTTGGGTGGGGGGAACCAGCCCCAGCATTTT.

The chain carries TRBV20-1 and TRBJ2-7, with D maybe TRBD2 (6 bases). V dropped 3 bases and J dropped 3 bases, with 12 bases sitting between them. The CDR3 length is 13 residues. Germline values: CDR1 DFQATT, CDR2 SNEGSKA (reference sequence). The CDR3 DNA sequence: TGCAGTGCTAGTAGCCTCGGGGGCTACGAGCAGTACTTC. Its protein product is CSASSLGGYEQYF.

This clone was detected only a few times. The V call is TRBV6-5, the J call TRBJ2-2; D might be TRBD1 (6 bases). Germline V CDR1 and CDR2: MNHEY, SVGAGI. Trimming took 2 bases from V and 2 from J, leaving 9 bases between them. The CDR3 is 15 amino acids. DNA for the CDR3: TGTGCCAGCAGTTACGCGGACAGCAACACCGGGGAGCTGTTTTTT. Amino acids: CASSYADSNTGELFF.

The chain couples TRBV4-2 to TRBJ2-7; D might be TRBD2 (6 bases). The germline CDR1 and CDR2 sequences are LGHNA and YNFKEQ. The CDR3 is 15 residues long. V was cut by 0 bases and J by 3 bases, with 12 bases left in between. The CDR3 sequence: CASSQELGLYYEQYF. CDR3 sequence (DNA): TGTGCCAGCAGCCAAGAGCTGGGACTTTACTACGAGCAGTACTTC.

The rearrangement joins TRBV2 to TRBJ1-1; D is unclear. The V gene lost 2 bases and the J gene lost 3 bases, with 10 bases spanning the gap. The CDR3 has 14 residues. CDR1 and CDR2 from the germline V gene are SNHLY and FYNNEI. Written as DNA, the CDR3 is TGTGCCAGCAGTGAATTAAGCGGCGACACTGAAGCTTTCTTT. Amino acid sequence: CASSELSGDTEAFF.

This clone has a single count. The chain employs TRBV2 and TRBJ2-1; the D gene is possibly TRBD2 (6 bases). Trimming shortened V by 5 bases and J by 3 bases, and 11 bases separated the two germline ends. The CDR3 has 14 amino acids. Per germline, CDR1 SNHLY and CDR2 FYNNEI. The CDR3 bases are TGTGCCAGCAGTAGGACTACCTACTACAATGAGCAGTTCTTC. Translated, it gives CASSRTTYYNEQFF.

CDR3 coding DNA: TGTGCCAGCAGTTCCCTCTTCCGACAGGCAAACCAAGAGACCCAGTACTTC. Translation gives CASSSLFRQANQETQYF. V gene TRBV28 combines with J gene TRBJ2-5; perhaps TRBD1 as D (6 bases). V lost 4 bases and J lost 0, with 18 bases in between. This CDR3 comprises 17 residues. The V gene's germline CDR1 is MDHEN and CDR2 SYDVKM.

The chain couples TRBV30 to TRBJ2-7, with TRBD1 as a possible D gene (6 bases). The CDR3 has 13 amino acids. The germline gives CDR1 GTSNPN, CDR2 SVGIG (reference sequence). With 1 base removed from V and 2 bases from J, the gap between germline ends came to 9 bases. For the CDR3, the DNA is TGTGCCTGGAGTGCACAGGGCCCCTACGAGCAGTACTTC. Its translation: CAWSAQGPYEQYF.

The chain carries TRBV11-2 and TRBJ2-1, with TRBD2 as a possible D gene (5 bases). The germline gives CDR1 SGHAT, CDR2 FQNNGV. V lost 5 bases to trimming and J lost 6 bases, with 17 bases between them. The CDR3 is made up of 15 amino acids. CDR3 nucleotides: TGTGCCAGCAGCCCCGGGTCCCCGGGGATCAATGAGCAGTTCTTC. Protein: CASSPGSPGINEQFF.

The V gene is TRBV5-1, the J gene TRBJ2-1, with 8 positions matching TRBD2. With 4 bases clipped from V and 8 bases from J, the junction kept 11 bases outside the gene matches. The CDR3 covers 15 residues. CDR1 and CDR2 from the germline V gene are SGHRS and YFSETQ. Here the CDR3 reads CASSRDPAGEYEQFF. The DNA for the CDR3 is TGCGCCAGCAGCCGGGATCCAGCGGGAGAATATGAGCAGTTCTTC.

V usage is TRBV24-1 and J usage is TRBJ2-2, with D possibly TRBD1 on 6 matching bases. CDR1 KGHDR and CDR2 SFDVKD come from the germline V gene. Deletions cut 6 bases from V and 7 bases from J, with 17 bases between. This CDR3 is 15 amino acids long. CDR3 in DNA: TGTGCCACCAGTCCTCGACGGACAGAGGTCGGGGAGCTGTTTTTT. Translating it yields CATSPRRTEVGELFF.